The next 9 T cell receptor beta chains were all read from a single sample in a study of blood T cell repertoires in COVID-19 (dated by TCRdb to the early 2020s). The library relied on the immunoSEQ multiplex PCR assay. Not all clones reach the TCRdb copy of this immuneACCESS table, which keeps in-frame sequences only. Checked studies attribute under half of the gap to unresolved V genes and leave the rest unexplained. The sample profile shows about 73,000 clones; 84% of them were found once. The ten largest clones capture 28% of the sample. Sequences were obtained from peripheral blood. All receptors derive from a human donor in a cohort sampled during active COVID-19.

The rearrangement links TRBV11-2 to TRBJ2-7; 9 bases agree with TRBD1. The V segment lost 2 bases and the J segment 2 bases; nucleotides outside the gene matches: 4. The CDR3 runs 15 residues. Germline V gene lookup returns CDR1 SGHAT and CDR2 FQNNGV. This CDR3 reads CASSLQGQGPYEQYF. The CDR3, as DNA: TGTGCCAGCAGCTTACAGGGACAGGGCCCCTACGAGCAGTACTTC.

The gene calls are TRBV10-3 and TRBJ1-2; TRBD1 matches at 7 bases. In germline, CDR1 is ENHRY, CDR2 SYGVKD. V lost 6 bases to trimming and J lost 4 bases; unmatched junction nucleotides: 11. CDR3 size: 15 residues. The CDR3 region is CAISTTGLELYGYTF. CDR3 nucleotides: TGTGCCATCAGCACGACAGGGTTAGAGCTCTATGGCTACACCTTC.

V is TRBV28 and J is TRBJ1-5; 9 bases match TRBD1. This CDR3 has 15 amino acids. Germline values: CDR1 MDHEN, CDR2 SYDVKM. The ends lost 4 bases at V and 6 bases at J; junction bases unmatched: 7. The CDR3 nucleotides are TGTGCCAGCAGTTCGGACAGGGGAGGGAGTCAGCCCCAGCATTTT. It encodes CASSSDRGGSQPQHF.

The CDR3 DNA reads TGTGCCAGCAGATTTTCACAGGTTACCGGGGAGCTGTTTTTT. Amino acids: CASRFSQVTGELFF. V is TRBV6-5 and J is TRBJ2-2, with D tentatively TRBD1 (5 bases). The CDR3 runs to 14 residues. Trimming removed 6 bases from V and 5 bases from J, with 13 bases in between. Germline-derived CDR1 and CDR2 are MNHEY and SVGAGI.

Details on this clone: The same CDR3 also results from other DNA sequences found in this sample. This chain uses TRBV28 with TRBJ2-7, with 8 bases lining up with TRBD1. This CDR3 contains 13 residues. The V segment lost 7 bases and the J segment 2 bases; nucleotides outside the gene matches: 4. Germline CDR1 reads MDHEN; CDR2 reads SYDVKM. The CDR3 sequence is CASKRTGTYEQYF. The CDR3 coding sequence is TGTGCCAGCAAAAGGACAGGGACCTACGAGCAGTACTTC.

The table lists this clone with a count of one. The chain joins TRBV6-1 to TRBJ2-7, with 7 bases identical to TRBD2. The CDR3 sequence is 15 residues long. V trimming: 1 base; J trimming: 4 bases; junction bases outside the gene matches: 7. Germline CDR1 MNHNS, CDR2 SASEGT. CDR3 DNA: TGTGCCAGCAGTGAAGTGGGAGGGCGGTCTTACGAGCAGTACTTC. It translates to CASSEVGGRSYEQYF.

The chain joins TRBV7-9 to TRBJ2-3; 9 bases fit TRBD2. The CDR3 has 16 residues. Trimming removed 2 bases from V and 0 bases from J; junction bases left unmatched: 3. Germline CDR1 reads SEHNR; CDR2 reads FQNEAQ (reference sequence). CDR3 sequence: CASSLTAGGSTDTQYF. CDR3 in DNA: TGTGCCAGCAGCTTAACGGCGGGGGGGAGCACAGATACGCAGTATTTT.

The chain is built from TRBV5-1 and TRBJ1-1; D gene uncertain. Germline V gene data show CDR1 as SGHRS and CDR2 as YFSETQ. The V and J ends lost 0 bases and 0 bases respectively, with 6 bases between them. The CDR3 sequence is 14 residues long. CDR3: CASSLAGMNTEAFF. In DNA form, the CDR3 reads TGCGCCAGCAGCTTGGCGGGGATGAACACTGAAGCTTTCTTT.

This chain connects TRBV27 to TRBJ2-7; 7 positions match TRBD1. CDR1 and CDR2 (germline): MNHEY, SMNVEV (reference sequence). The CDR3 runs 14 residues. V lost 5 bases and J lost 2; bases outside the gene matches: 6. In nucleotides, the CDR3 is TGTGCCAGCAGTCCGAGGACAGGCGCCTACGAGCAGTACTTC. It encodes CASSPRTGAYEQYF.